One and the same sample provided the 21 T cell receptor beta chains below, sequenced in a study of control samples from healthy donors and cancer patients. The repertoire was sequenced with immunoSEQ multiplex PCR; TCRdb's copy has only in-frame clones and lacks some. Seen here are more than 75,000 clones, over 85% observed once, and the top ten hold over 1.5%. Sequenced sample: PBMCs. Receptor source: a woman aged 55-75 years with head and neck cancer.

As to this clone: The junction departs from the called germline gene at one end, perhaps through a read error. The gene calls are TRBV7-7 and TRBJ2-3; D possibly corresponds to TRBD2 (6 bases). This CDR3 is 15 amino acids long. The germline V gene encodes CDR1 SSHAT and CDR2 FNYEAQ (reference sequence). The CDR3 DNA reads as TGTGCTAGCAGCTTACGACTAGAGGAGGCAGATACGCAGTATTTT. This codes for CASSLRLEEADTQYF.

The chain combines TRBV7-3 with TRBJ2-3; the D is unclear. The CDR3 has 15 residues. CDR1 SGHTA and CDR2 FQGTGA come from the germline V gene. The ends were cut back, 1 base at V and 1 base at J, with 9 bases in the middle. The CDR3 protein is CASSLSRTGTDTQYF. CDR3 nucleotides: TGTGCCAGCAGCTTAAGTAGGACGGGCACAGATACGCAGTATTTT.

J is TRBJ2-7 and V is TRBV6-5; perhaps TRBD1 as D (6 bases). Germline CDR1 reads MNHEY; CDR2 reads SVGAGI. V was trimmed by 7 bases and J by 0 bases, leaving 13 bases between them. The CDR3 runs to 14 residues. This CDR3 reads CASNRGQPSYEQYF. The CDR3, as DNA: TGTGCCAGCAACCGCGGACAGCCCTCCTACGAGCAGTACTTC.

This rearrangement joins TRBV18 to TRBJ2-6; no firm D call. The CDR3 has 14 amino acids. Germline V gives CDR1 KGHSH, CDR2 LQKENI. The V end lost 4 bases, the J end lost 2 bases, and 6 bases lay between the germline ends. In DNA form, the CDR3 reads TGTGCCAGCTCACTGGTCCCTGGGGCCAACGTCCTGACTTTC. This codes for CASSLVPGANVLTF.

The chain carries TRBV3-1 (or the pseudogene TRBV3-2) and TRBJ1-6; 7 bases are a match to TRBD1. Trimming at V came to 3 bases and at J to 4 bases, leaving 6 bases not matched to a gene. This CDR3 spans 16 amino acids. Germline V gene sequence: CDR1 LGHDT, CDR2 YNNKEL (reference sequence). As DNA, the CDR3 is TGTGCCAGCAGCCAGGGTGGGACAGCGTATAATTCACCCCTCCACTTT. This translates into CASSQGGTAYNSPLHF.

In DNA, the CDR3 is TGCGCCAGCAGCCAAGATAGGGAGGCGGGGCGCCGAGGCACTGAAGCTTTCTTT. As protein: CASSQDREAGRRGTEAFF. This chain joins TRBV4-1 and TRBJ1-1; weak D call: TRBD1 (5 bases). V was clipped by 0 bases and J by 4 bases, with 21 bases between them. Germline CDR1 MGHRA, CDR2 YSYEKL. This CDR3 is built from 18 residues.

This chain links TRBV7-2 with TRBJ2-5; 7 bases agree with TRBD1. V was pared by 2 bases and J by 4 bases, with 4 bases of the junction left unmatched. CDR1 SGHTA and CDR2 FQGNSA come from the germline V gene. The CDR3 totals 14 residues. The chain's CDR3 is CASSLKTGPETQYF. Written as DNA, the CDR3 is TGTGCCAGCAGCTTAAAGACAGGGCCAGAGACCCAGTACTTC. Complete variable domain (other parts from reference TRBV7-2 and TRBJ2-5): GAGVSQSPSNKVTEKGKDVELRCDPISGHTALYWYRQSLGQGLEFLIYFQGNSAPDKSGLPSDRFSAERTGGSVSTLTIQRTQQEDSAVYLCASSLKTGPETQYFGPGTRLLVL.

This rearrangement joins TRBV6-5 to TRBJ1-5; no reliable D call. The CDR3 totals 13 residues. Trimming took off 0 bases at V and 3 bases at J, with 3 bases between the two ends. Germline CDR1 reads MNHEY; CDR2 reads SVGAGI. CDR3 amino acids: CASSYSDNQPQHF. CDR3 DNA sequence: TGTGCCAGCAGTTACTCGGACAATCAGCCCCAGCATTTT.

This clone was seen a single time. V usage is TRBV9 and J usage is TRBJ1-1; D unresolved. V was cut by 0 bases and J by 4 bases, with 13 bases left in between. CDR1 is SGDLS and CDR2 is YYNGEE in the germline V gene. CDR3 size: 15 residues. Here the CDR3 DNA reads TGTGCCAGCAGCGTAGAGGCTGGGATGGGCACTGAAGCTTTCTTT. Translated, it gives CASSVEAGMGTEAFF.

The rearrangement links TRBV30 to TRBJ2-2; D is undetermined. V was shortened by 1 base and J by 3 bases, with 9 bases between the two germline ends. The CDR3 has 14 amino acids. CDR1 is GTSNPN, CDR2 SVGIG, per germline (reference sequence). Here the CDR3 DNA reads TGTGCCTGGAGTGCTCTAGTGGACACCGGGGAGCTGTTTTTT. Amino acid sequence: CAWSALVDTGELFF. Using reference TRBV30 and TRBJ2-2 for the parts outside the CDR3, the full variable domain is SQTIHQWPATLVQPVGSPLSLECTVEGTSNPNLYWYRQAAGRGLQLLFYSVGIGQISSEVPQNLSASRPQDRQFILSSKKLLLSDSGFYLCAWSALVDTGELFFGEGSRLTVL.

V is TRBV7-2 and J is TRBJ1-2; D uncertain. Germline CDR1 is SGHTA and CDR2 is FQGNSA. The CDR3 has 14 amino acids. V was clipped by 5 bases and J by 7 bases, with 17 bases between them. The CDR3 protein is CASSIDEMSRGYTF. The CDR3 DNA reads TGTGCCAGCAGCATAGACGAAATGTCTCGTGGCTACACCTTC.

The genes are TRBV19 and TRBJ2-3; 7 bases line up with TRBD1. Looked up from germline, CDR1 is LNHDA and CDR2 is SQIVND (reference sequence). V shed 3 bases and J 6 bases; nucleotides not matched to a gene: 9. The CDR3 contains 15 residues. For the CDR3, the DNA is TGTGCCAGTAGTATGCGACAGGGCACGGGGGATACGCAGTATTTT. It is translated as CASSMRQGTGDTQYF.

This chain connects TRBV6-1 to TRBJ2-7; D is unresolved. The CDR3 covers 14 residues. Germline V gene sequence: CDR1 MNHNS, CDR2 SASEGT. Trimming pared 2 bases from V and 3 bases from J, leaving 11 bases between. This chain's CDR3 is CASSESPGVYEQYF. The CDR3 nucleotides are TGTGCCAGCAGTGAAAGTCCCGGAGTCTACGAGCAGTACTTC.

The rearrangement links TRBV5-1 to TRBJ1-6; no definite D call. This CDR3 has 17 amino acids. Looked up from germline, CDR1 is SGHRS and CDR2 is YFSETQ. With 0 bases removed from V and 7 bases from J, the gap between germline ends came to 17 bases. CDR3 amino acids: CASSLVVTGPQNSPLHF. The DNA of the CDR3 is TGCGCCAGCAGCTTGGTCGTTACGGGCCCACAGAATTCACCCCTCCACTTT.

The J gene is TRBJ2-1, the V gene TRBV5-4; tentative D call: TRBD1 (6 bases). The V gene lost 0 bases and the J gene lost 2 bases, with 9 bases spanning the gap. The CDR3 runs to 15 residues. Germline V gene lookup returns CDR1 SGHNT and CDR2 YYREEE (reference sequence). For the CDR3, the DNA is TGTGCCAGCAGCTTGGAACAGGGTACCTACAATGAGCAGTTCTTC. This sequence encodes CASSLEQGTYNEQFF. Variable domain in full (rest from reference TRBV5-4 and TRBJ2-1): ETGVTQSPTHLIKTRGQQVTLRCSSQSGHNTVSWYQQALGQGPQFIFQYYREEENGRGNFPPRFSGLQFPNYSSELNVNALELDDSALYLCASSLEQGTYNEQFFGPGTRLTVL.

This chain uses TRBV7-2 with TRBJ1-4; 9 bases match TRBD1. The CDR3 is made up of 14 amino acids. The ends lost 4 bases at V and 11 bases at J; junction bases unmatched: 8. Germline loops: CDR1 SGHTA, CDR2 FQGNSA. The CDR3 loop reads CASSSRDRVGKLFF. The CDR3 nucleotides are TGTGCCAGCAGCTCAAGGGACAGGGTAGGGAAACTGTTTTTT. Based on the CDR3 plus reference TRBV7-2 and TRBJ1-4, the full variable domain is GAGVSQSPSNKVTEKGKDVELRCDPISGHTALYWYRQSLGQGLEFLIYFQGNSAPDKSGLPSDRFSAERTGGSVSTLTIQRTQQEDSAVYLCASSSRDRVGKLFFGSGTQLSVL.

This chain uses TRBV2 with TRBJ2-7; 8 nucleotides line up with TRBD1. Germline V gene lookup returns CDR1 SNHLY and CDR2 FYNNEI. Trimming cost V 5 bases and J 0 bases; bases outside gene matches: 6. The CDR3 covers 15 residues. CDR3 amino acids: CASSWGTGSSYEQYF. CDR3 bases: TGTGCCAGCAGTTGGGGGACAGGTTCCTCCTACGAGCAGTACTTC.

This chain uses TRBV9 with TRBJ2-7; D is unresolved. Germline CDR1 reads SGDLS; CDR2 reads YYNGEE. This CDR3 comprises 15 residues. Trimming took off 4 bases at V and 2 bases at J, with 16 bases between the two ends. The CDR3 nucleotides read TGTGCCAGCAGCTCCACCGGCAGCACAGCCTACGAGCAGTACTTC. Its protein is CASSSTGSTAYEQYF.

The chain carries TRBV7-9 and TRBJ2-2; weak D call: TRBD1 (6 bases). There are 13 residues in the CDR3. Per the germline V gene, CDR1 is SEHNR and CDR2 is FQNEAQ (reference sequence). The V end lost 5 bases, the J end lost 4 bases, and 8 bases lay between the germline ends. CDR3 nucleotide sequence: TGTGCCAGCAGCCCGGACAGCACCGGGGAGCTGTTTTTT. Protein sequence: CASSPDSTGELFF.

This clone was observed a single time. The genes are TRBV14 and TRBJ2-1; D gene uncertain. CDR3 length equals 13 residues. V shed 4 bases and J shed 2 bases, with 6 bases lying between them. Germline-derived CDR1 and CDR2 are SGHDN and FVKESK. CDR3 amino acids: CASSLRTYNEQFF. The CDR3 DNA reads TGTGCCAGCAGCCTGAGAACCTACAATGAGCAGTTCTTC.

This chain connects TRBV9 to TRBJ2-1; 9 positions agree with TRBD2. Germline CDR1 is SGDLS and CDR2 is YYNGEE. The CDR3 is 14 amino acids. With 2 bases clipped from V and 8 bases from J, the junction kept 5 bases outside the gene matches. The DNA for the CDR3 is TGTGCCAGCAGCGTTGGGACTAGCAAGGATGAGCAGTTCTTC. Translating gives CASSVGTSKDEQFF.